A selection of T cell receptor beta chains follows, all from one sample in a study of control samples from healthy donors and cancer patients. Assay: immunoSEQ multiplex PCR; the TCRdb copy retains only in-frame clones and omits some. The sample has around 99,000 clones; about 89% are singletons. The material sequenced was blood. Receptors were obtained from a woman aged 45 to 65 in good health. Both conserved end residues are part of each CDR3. The D gene is left open where the match is weak. Expanded clones get a size class; other rows say once, few or many, or leave the size out.

size: -; D: -; V: TRBV7-2; J: TRBJ1-6; DNA: TGTGCCAGCAGCTCCCGGACCAATTCACCCCTCCACTTT; CDR3: CASSSRTNSPLHF
size: -; D: -; V: TRBV15; J: TRBJ1-3; DNA: TGTGCCACCAGCAGAGAGGTCTCTGGAAACACCATATATTTT; CDR3: CATSREVSGNTIYF
size: once; D: -; V: TRBV6-5; J: TRBJ1-5; DNA: TGTGCCAGCAGTTATTGGGGAATTGGGGAGCCCCAGCATTTT; CDR3: CASSYWGIGEPQHF
size: -; D: -; V: TRBV15; J: TRBJ2-2; DNA: TGTGCCACCAGCGGAGAATCGAGGACCGGGGAGCTGTTTTTT; CDR3: CATSGESRTGELFF
size: -; D: -; V: TRBV27; J: TRBJ1-1; DNA: TGTGCCAGCAGTTTATTGGGGGGGGCGCTGAACACTGAAGCTTTCTTT; CDR3: CASSLLGGALNTEAFF
size: once; D: -; V: TRBV14; J: TRBJ2-3; DNA: TGTGCCAGCAGCCAAGGGGAAAGCTTCACGCAGTATTTT; CDR3: CASSQGESFTQYF
size: -; D: -; V: TRBV30; J: TRBJ2-4; DNA: TGTGCCTGGAGGAGGGAAGGGCACCTTCAGTACTTC; CDR3: CAWRREGHLQYF
size: -; D: -; V: TRBV15; J: TRBJ2-2; DNA: TGTGCCACCAGCAGAGTACGAGCCTCGAACACCGGGGAGCTGTTTTTT; CDR3: CATSRVRASNTGELFF
size: -; D: -; V: TRBV5-1; J: TRBJ1-2; DNA: TGCGCCAGCAGCTTGGTAGCAGGGGAGGAATATGGCTACACCTTC; CDR3: CASSLVAGEEYGYTF
size: -; D: -; V: TRBV7-9; J: TRBJ1-6; DNA: TGTGCCAGCGCGGGGATTTCGGGTAATTCACCCCTCCACTTT; CDR3: CASAGISGNSPLHF
size: -; D: -; V: TRBV6-5; J: TRBJ1-2; DNA: TGTGCCAGCCTGGTAGACGGCATCACCTATGGCTACACCTTC; CDR3: CASLVDGITYGYTF
size: few; D: TRBD1; V: TRBV19; J: TRBJ1-5; DNA: TGTGCCAGTAGTAGCGAGGACAGGGCCTATCAGCCCCAGCATTTT; CDR3: CASSSEDRAYQPQHF
size: -; D: -; V: TRBV6-6; J: TRBJ1-2; DNA: TGTGCCAGCAGAATATCCTTGACGGGTTCTAACTATGGCTACACCTTC; CDR3: CASRISLTGSNYGYTF
size: -; D: -; V: TRBV5-1; J: TRBJ2-2; DNA: TGCGCCAGCACGCCGGAAAGGACAGATCGCACCGGGGAGCTGTTTTTT; CDR3: CASTPERTDRTGELFF
size: -; D: TRBD1; V: TRBV5-1; J: TRBJ1-1; DNA: TGCGCCAGCAGCTTGGTCGAGACAGGGGCTAAGGAAGCTTTCTTT; CDR3: CASSLVETGAKEAFF
size: -; D: -; V: TRBV18; J: TRBJ2-7; DNA: TGTGCCAGCTCACCCACCGAGGGAACGAACGAGCAGTACTTC; CDR3: CASSPTEGTNEQYF
size: -; D: -; V: TRBV29-1; J: TRBJ2-1; DNA: TGCAGCGTTGAAGACGGGACAAGCACGGATGAGCAGTTCTTC; CDR3: CSVEDGTSTDEQFF
size: -; D: TRBD2; V: TRBV18; J: TRBJ2-1; DNA: TGTGCCAGCTCCACGCTAAGCGGGAGGGCCCTCAATGAGCAGTTCTTC; CDR3: CASSTLSGRALNEQFF
size: -; D: -; V: TRBV6-4; J: TRBJ1-4; DNA: TGTGCCAGCAGTTCCCTGGGCGGTGAAAAACTGTTTTTT; CDR3: CASSSLGGEKLFF
size: -; D: TRBD1; V: TRBV19; J: TRBJ2-5; DNA: TGTGCCAGTAAAGGGCTAGGGACAGGCCAAGAGACCCAGTACTTC; CDR3: CASKGLGTGQETQYF
size: -; D: TRBD1; V: TRBV9; J: TRBJ1-4; DNA: TGTGCCAGCAGCGGATCCGGGACAGGGACCGGCGTGGTTGAAAAACTGTTTTTT; CDR3: CASSGSGTGTGVVEKLFF
size: -; D: -; V: TRBV27; J: TRBJ1-5; DNA: TGTGCCAGTTCTCAGGGCAGGGAGCCCCAGCATTTT; CDR3: CASSQGREPQHF
size: -; D: -; V: TRBV11-2; J: TRBJ2-3; DNA: TGTGCCAGCAGCTTAAGCTCAAAGGATACGCAGTATTTT; CDR3: CASSLSSKDTQYF
size: -; D: -; V: TRBV7-9; J: TRBJ1-1; DNA: TGTGCCAGCAGCCGTGACGGCAGGAACACTGAAGCTTTCTTT; CDR3: CASSRDGRNTEAFF
size: once; D: -; V: TRBV12-3/TRBV12-4; J: TRBJ1-1; DNA: TGTGCCAGCAGTTTTTTCAGAAACACTGAAGCTTTCTTT; CDR3: CASSFFRNTEAFF
size: -; D: TRBD1; V: TRBV4-1; J: TRBJ2-2; DNA: TGCGCCAGCAGCCAGCGACACCCCAGTCAGGGGGCAAACACCGGGGAGCTGTTTTTT; CDR3: CASSQRHPSQGANTGELFF
size: -; D: -; V: TRBV30; J: TRBJ2-3; DNA: TGTGCCCTGTCGCAGATCTTTAATACGCAGTATTTT; CDR3: CALSQIFNTQYF
size: -; D: TRBD1; V: TRBV3-1/TRBV3-2; J: TRBJ1-1; DNA: TGTGCCAGCAGCCAGGAAATTGGACAGGCGAACACTGAAGCTTTCTTT; CDR3: CASSQEIGQANTEAFF
size: once; D: -; V: TRBV5-3; J: TRBJ1-2; DNA: TGTGCCCCCCGGGAGGGCTATGGCTACACCTTC; CDR3: CAPREGYGYTF
size: -; D: -; V: TRBV30; J: TRBJ2-5; DNA: TGTGCCTGGAGTAGGTACCAAGAGACCCAGTACTTC; CDR3: CAWSRYQETQYF
size: once; D: TRBD2; V: TRBV24-1; J: TRBJ2-2; DNA: TGTGCCACCAGTAGCGGGGGGCCCGACACCGGGGAGCTGTTTTTT; CDR3: CATSSGGPDTGELFF
size: -; D: -; V: TRBV4-1; J: TRBJ2-3; DNA: TGCGCCAGCAGGGGCCTCACAGATACGCAGTATTTT; CDR3: CASRGLTDTQYF
size: -; D: -; V: TRBV27; J: TRBJ2-1; DNA: TGTGCCAGCAGTTCCCGAGCTTCATACAATGAGCAGTTCTTC; CDR3: CASSSRASYNEQFF
size: -; D: -; V: TRBV25-1; J: TRBJ1-2; DNA: TGTGCCAGCAGTGAAAGGCGGGAGGGTGGCTACACCTTC; CDR3: CASSERREGGYTF
size: -; D: -; V: TRBV7-3; J: TRBJ1-1; DNA: TGTGCCAGCAGCCCTCGGGGCCGGGGAAACACTGAAGCTTTCTTT; CDR3: CASSPRGRGNTEAFF
size: -; D: -; V: TRBV2; J: TRBJ1-2; DNA: TGTGCCAGAGACGACTCTCTAAACTATGGCTACACCTTC; CDR3: CARDDSLNYGYTF